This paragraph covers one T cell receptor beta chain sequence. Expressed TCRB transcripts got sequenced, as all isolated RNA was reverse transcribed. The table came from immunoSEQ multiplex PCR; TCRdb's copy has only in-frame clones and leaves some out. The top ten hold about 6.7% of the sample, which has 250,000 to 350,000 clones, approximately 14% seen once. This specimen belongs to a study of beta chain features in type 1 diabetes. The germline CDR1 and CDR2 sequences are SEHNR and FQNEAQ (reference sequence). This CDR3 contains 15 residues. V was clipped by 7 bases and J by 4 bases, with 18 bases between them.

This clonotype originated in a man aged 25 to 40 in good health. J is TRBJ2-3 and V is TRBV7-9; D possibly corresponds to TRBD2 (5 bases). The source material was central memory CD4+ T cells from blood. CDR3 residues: CASTTDSHGADTQYF. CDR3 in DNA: TGTGCCAGCACCACTGATAGTCACGGGGCAGATACGCAGTATTTT.